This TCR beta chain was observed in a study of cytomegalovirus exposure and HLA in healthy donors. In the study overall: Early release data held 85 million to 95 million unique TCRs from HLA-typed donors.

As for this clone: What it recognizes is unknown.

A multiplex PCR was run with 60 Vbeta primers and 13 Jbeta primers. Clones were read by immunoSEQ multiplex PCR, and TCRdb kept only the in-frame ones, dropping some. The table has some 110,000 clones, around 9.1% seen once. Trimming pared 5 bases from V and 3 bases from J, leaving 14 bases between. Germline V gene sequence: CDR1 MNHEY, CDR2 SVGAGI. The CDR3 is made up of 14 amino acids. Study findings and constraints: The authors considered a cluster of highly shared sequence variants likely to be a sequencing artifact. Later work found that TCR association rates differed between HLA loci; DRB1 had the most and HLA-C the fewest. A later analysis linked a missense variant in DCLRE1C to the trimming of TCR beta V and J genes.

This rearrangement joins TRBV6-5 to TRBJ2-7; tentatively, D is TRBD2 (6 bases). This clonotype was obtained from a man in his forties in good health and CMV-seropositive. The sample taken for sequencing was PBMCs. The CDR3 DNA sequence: TGTGCCAGCAGTGAGCGGACTACACGCTACGAGCAGTACTTC. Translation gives CASSERTTRYEQYF.